In its sample, the clone carrying this TCR beta chain was seen a few times. The antigen is undetermined. The data were taken from a study of CD8+CD57+ T cells in acquired aplastic anemia. This CDR3 comprises 12 residues. Trimming removed 4 bases at V and 4 bases at J, with 4 bases between. Per germline, CDR1 LNHNV and CDR2 YYDKDF (reference sequence). The patients chosen for sequencing had shown expansion of CD8+CD57+ cells (detected by flow cytometry). Genomic DNA provided the template from which TCR beta VDJ and CDR3 profiles were obtained. TCRdb recomputed calls from the reads with MiXCR, one row per CDR3 protein. Counted here are 270,000 or so distinct CDR3 sequences, approximately 86% occurring once; the ten biggest clones make up 40% to 50%. Whole-study results and caveats: Between the patient and control groups, CD8+ Simpson's diversity did not differ significantly.

The sequenced sample was sorted CD4+, CD8+, or CD8+CD57+ T cells (not recorded which) from PBMCs. The sequence came from a human donor with aplastic anemia. The chain is built from TRBV15 and TRBJ1-4; D gene uncertain. The CDR3 DNA reads as TGTGCCACCAGCACCCTTAATGAAAAACTGTTTTTT. It codes for CATSTLNEKLFF.